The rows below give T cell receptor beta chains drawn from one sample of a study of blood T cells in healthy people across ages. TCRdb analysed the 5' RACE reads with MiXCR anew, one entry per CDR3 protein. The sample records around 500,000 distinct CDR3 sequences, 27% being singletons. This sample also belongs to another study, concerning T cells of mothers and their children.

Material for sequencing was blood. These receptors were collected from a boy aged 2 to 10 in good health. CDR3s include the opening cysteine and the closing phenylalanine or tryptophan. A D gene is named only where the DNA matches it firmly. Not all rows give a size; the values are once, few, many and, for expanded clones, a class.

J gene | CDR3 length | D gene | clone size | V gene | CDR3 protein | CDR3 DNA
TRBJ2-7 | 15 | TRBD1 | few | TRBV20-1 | CSARAGTGNSYEQYF | TGCAGTGCTAGGGCGGGGACAGGAAACTCCTACGAGCAGTACTTC
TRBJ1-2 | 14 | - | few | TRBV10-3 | CAISESGGFYGYTF | TGTGCCATCAGTGAGTCGGGCGGCTTCTATGGCTACACCTTC
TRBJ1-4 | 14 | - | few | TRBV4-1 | CASSHLQGNEKLFF | TGCGCCAGCAGCCACTTACAGGGTAATGAAAAACTGTTTTTT
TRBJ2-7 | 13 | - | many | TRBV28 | CASSPLIGGEQYF | TGTGCCAGCAGTCCCCTTATAGGAGGCGAGCAGTACTTC
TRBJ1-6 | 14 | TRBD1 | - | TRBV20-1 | CSATSTGRNSPLHF | TGCAGTGCTACTTCGACAGGGAGGAATTCACCCCTCCACTTT
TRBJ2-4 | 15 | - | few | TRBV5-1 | CASSTSLGTKNIQYF | TGCGCCAGCAGCACCTCCCTAGGTACCAAAAACATTCAGTACTTC
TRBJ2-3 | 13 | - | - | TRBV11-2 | CASSLVLSDTQYF | TGTGCCAGCAGCTTAGTCTTATCAGATACGCAGTATTTT
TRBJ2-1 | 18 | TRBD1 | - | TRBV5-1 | CASSTDPGGPGSYNEQFF | TGCGCCAGCAGCACTGATCCAGGGGGCCCAGGCTCCTACAATGAGCAGTTCTTC
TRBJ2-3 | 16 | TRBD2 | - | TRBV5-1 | CASRSGTSGPTDTQYF | TGCGCCAGCAGATCCGGGACTAGCGGCCCCACAGATACGCAGTATTTT
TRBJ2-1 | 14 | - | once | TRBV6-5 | CASRRTFNNNEQFF | TGTGCCAGCAGAAGGACTTTCAACAACAATGAGCAGTTCTTC